This TCR beta chain was profiled in a study of shared clonotypes between healthy human individuals. There were only Caucasian adults among the donors, and all lived in Nashville, Tennessee. Per germline, CDR1 SGHDT and CDR2 YYEEEE. CDR3 length: 14 amino acids. J was trimmed by 7 bases and V by 3 bases; bases with no gene match: 4. Profiled with immunoSEQ multiplex PCR; TCRdb holds only in-frame clones, not every one. Of about 560,000 clones in the sample, around three quarters are singletons; the top ten hold more than 10%. What was sequenced was PBMCs. The V call is TRBV5-6, the J call TRBJ2-1, with 10 bases identical to TRBD2. This clonotype originated in a woman aged 40 to 50 in good health. Some clones in this sample may be carry-over from other donors' samples. CDR3 bases: TGTGCCAGCAGCTCAGGACTAGCGGCGAATGAGCAGTTCTTC. The encoded protein is CASSSGLAANEQFF.